This passage covers 6 T cell receptor beta chains from one sample sequenced in a study of vaccination and CD4 T cells after COVID-19. No antigen has been assigned to these receptors. Once obtained from cultured CD4+ T cells, the DNA was sequenced using the Oncomine TCR Beta short-read assay. TCRdb reanalysed the PCR reads using MiXCR and keeps one entry per CDR3 protein. The sample lists more than 20,000 distinct CDR3 sequences; approximately 49% were seen once. Treatment described: roughly ten-day PBMC culture with coronavirus spike peptide pools or control peptides (ViraFEST assay). The material sequenced was CD4+ T cells from blood, cultured in vitro. The receptor set was obtained from a human donor who had recovered from COVID-19.

This clonotype was seen only a few times. The V call is TRBV28, the J call TRBJ1-5; D remains unclear. This CDR3 comprises 17 residues. V shed 6 bases and J shed 5 bases, with 23 bases lying between them. The V gene's germline CDR1 is MDHEN and CDR2 SYDVKM. DNA for the CDR3: TGTGCCAGCAGCCGCTTTACCGGGAGGCAGGTTGATCAGCCCCAGCATTTT. This gives the protein CASSRFTGRQVDQPQHF. Full variable domain (rest looked up from reference TRBV28 and TRBJ1-5): DVKVTQSSRYLVKRTGEKVFLECVQDMDHENMFWYRQDPGLGLRLIYFSYDVKMKEKGDIPEGYSVSREKKERFSLILESASTNQTSMYLCASSRFTGRQVDQPQHFGDGTRLSIL.

This clonotype was found once. This rearrangement joins TRBV6-1 to TRBJ2-7; D ambiguous. The CDR3 has 14 amino acids. Germline V gene lookup returns CDR1 MNHNS and CDR2 SASEGT. V lost 7 bases, J lost 0 bases, and 13 bases lay in between. Written as DNA, the CDR3 is TGTGCCAGCAAAGGGCAGGCCAGCTCCTACGAGCAGTACTTC. Translation gives CASKGQASSYEQYF.

The V gene is TRBV27, the J gene TRBJ1-6, with 8 bases aligning to TRBD1. This CDR3 has 16 residues. V lost 2 bases to trimming and J lost 5 bases; unmatched junction nucleotides: 5. Germline CDR1 MNHEY, CDR2 SMNVEV (reference sequence). CDR3 nucleotide sequence: TGTGCCAGCAGTTTACGGACAGGGTTCGATAATTCACCCCTCCACTTT. It codes for CASSLRTGFDNSPLHF.

V usage is TRBV21-1 and J usage is TRBJ1-5; the table gives TRBD1 as D, unverified against the DNA. TRBV21-1 is a pseudogene segment. The CDR3 has 14 residues. The CDR3 region has the DNA TGTGCCAGCAGCAAAGGAGGGGGCTGTCAGCCCCAGCATTTT. Translating it yields CASSKGGGCQPQHF.

J is TRBJ2-5 and V is TRBV30, with 16 bases lining up with TRBD2. CDR1 and CDR2 from the germline V gene are GTSNPN and SVGIG (reference sequence). V shed 1 base, J shed 5 bases, and the junction held 7 bases outside the gene matches. This CDR3 is 17 amino acids long. Here the CDR3 DNA reads TGTGCCTGGAGTGGGGGACTAGCGGGAGGGCCGATTGAGACCCAGTACTTC. This codes for CAWSGGLAGGPIETQYF. The entire variable domain, with the rest obtained from reference TRBV30 and TRBJ2-5, is as follows: SQTIHQWPATLVQPVGSPLSLECTVEGTSNPNLYWYRQAAGRGLQLLFYSVGIGQISSEVPQNLSASRPQDRQFILSSKKLLLSDSGFYLCAWSGGLAGGPIETQYFGPGTRLLVL.

The V and J genes are TRBV30 and TRBJ1-1; no clear D. The CDR3 contains 11 residues. V dropped 3 bases and J dropped 7 bases, with 9 bases sitting between them. Germline V gene sequence: CDR1 GTSNPN, CDR2 SVGIG (reference sequence). The CDR3 nucleotides read TGTGCCTGGAGACGGAGATTTGAAGCTTTCTTT. Translating gives CAWRRRFEAFF.